These 24 T cell receptor beta chains were sequenced from one sample in a study of T cells in Graves' hyperthyroidism and ophthalmopathy. Template material for amplifying TCR beta CDR3 regions consisted of RNA transcripts. Primed by the HTBI set, a first-round RT-PCR was run on the TCR CDR3. From the multiplex PCR reads, TCRdb called clonotypes with MiXCR, one entry per CDR3 protein. The sample contains more than 500,000 distinct CDR3 sequences, approximately 14% of which appear only once. Source material: blood. The source is a woman aged 40 to 50 with Graves' ophthalmopathy.

Many counts were recorded for this clonotype. V gene TRBV28 combines with J gene TRBJ2-2; the D gene is possibly TRBD1 (5 bases). Trimming took 6 bases from V and 2 from J, leaving 16 bases between them. Germline CDR1 is MDHEN and CDR2 is SYDVKM. CDR3 length equals 16 residues. The CDR3 nucleotides read TGTGCCAGCAGGCGAAGCCCAGGGCCAAACACCGGGGAGCTGTTTTTT. Protein sequence: CASRRSPGPNTGELFF.

This clonotype has ten or more counts. The J gene is TRBJ2-7, the V gene TRBV3-1, with D perhaps TRBD2 (5 bases). There are 13 residues in the CDR3. The germline gives CDR1 LGHDT, CDR2 YNNKEL (reference sequence). The V and J ends lost 5 bases and 5 bases respectively, with 13 bases between them. CDR3 protein: CASSERGSHEQYF. In nucleotides, the CDR3 is TGTGCCAGCAGCGAGAGAGGGTCGCACGAGCAGTACTTC.

The sample holds many counts of this clonotype. This sequence joins TRBV6-6 and TRBJ1-1, with 9 bases fitting TRBD1. The germline V gene encodes CDR1 MNHNY and CDR2 SVGAGI (reference sequence). J was trimmed by 0 bases and V by 2 bases; bases with no gene match: 22. The CDR3 totals 22 residues. The CDR3, as DNA: TGTGCCAGCAGTTACCCCGCACTCGCGCCGGTAAGCCGACAGGGGGTGAACACTGAAGCTTTCTTT. It specifies CASSYPALAPVSRQGVNTEAFF.

This clonotype was detected many times. CDR3 sequence (DNA): TGTGCCAGCAGCGCAACAGGGAGCACCGGGGAGCTGTTTTTT. Encoded protein: CASSATGSTGELFF. This rearrangement joins TRBV9 to TRBJ2-2; D perhaps matches TRBD1 (6 bases). CDR3 length: 14 amino acids. The V end was cut by 3 bases, the J end by 4 bases, with 10 bases between. Germline CDR1 SGDLS, CDR2 YYNGEE.

The CDR3 here is CASSFRGTGNQPQHF. The CDR3 DNA reads as TGTGCCAGCAGCTTTCGAGGGACAGGGAATCAGCCCCAGCATTTT. This chain uses TRBV5-6 with TRBJ1-5; 9 nucleotides line up with TRBD1. The junction had 4 bases not matched to a gene; V was cut back by 2 bases and J by 4 bases. Germline lookup yields CDR1 SGHDT and CDR2 YYEEEE. This CDR3 contains 15 residues.

This clonotype was recorded at least ten times. Here the CDR3 DNA reads TGTGCCATCAGTGAGTCGAAAAGGGGCCTAGGGCAAGAGACCCAGTACTTC. Translation gives CAISESKRGLGQETQYF. The chain has TRBV10-3 and TRBJ2-5, with D perhaps matching TRBD1 (5 bases). The CDR3 has 17 amino acids. V was shortened by 0 bases and J by 2 bases, with 16 bases between the two germline ends. Germline assignment: CDR1 ENHRY and CDR2 SYGVKD.

This clonotype came up many times. The genes are TRBV3-1 and TRBJ2-5; 15 bases agree with TRBD2. Germline CDR1 and CDR2: LGHDT and YNNKEL (reference sequence). Trimming removed 3 bases from V and 3 bases from J; junction bases left unmatched: 11. The CDR3 has 19 amino acids. The CDR3 loop reads CASSHLLGLAGGPKETQYF. In DNA form, the CDR3 reads TGTGCCAGCAGCCATCTCTTGGGACTAGCGGGAGGACCGAAAGAGACCCAGTACTTC.

The CDR3: CASSEFGSVNTEAFF. The CDR3 bases are TGCGCCAGCAGTGAGTTCGGGTCGGTTAACACTGAAGCTTTCTTT. The chain links TRBV10-2 to TRBJ1-1; unclear D gene. The germline V and J ends were trimmed by 1 base and 2 bases, with 11 bases remaining between them. The germline V gene has CDR1 WSHSY and CDR2 SAAADI. The length of the CDR3 is 15 residues.

The chain combines TRBV20-1 with TRBJ2-5; D might be TRBD2 (6 bases). Trimming removed 4 bases at V and 5 bases at J, with 20 bases between. The CDR3 length is 15 residues. CDR1 and CDR2 from the germline V gene are DFQATT and SNEGSKA (reference sequence). CDR3 in DNA: TGCAGTGCTATTGGGGGAGGCGGGACTTGGGAGACCCAGTACTTC. Translated, it gives CSAIGGGGTWETQYF.

This clonotype has at least ten counts. It may be a read error: a sequence one base away is much more abundant. This chain joins TRBV6-1 and TRBJ1-1, with unresolved D. CDR1 MNHNS and CDR2 SASEGT come from the germline V gene. V was cut by 7 bases and J by 4 bases, with 13 bases left in between. The CDR3 length is 13 residues. The CDR3 reads CASMRSASTEAFF. For the CDR3, the DNA is TGTGCCAGCATGAGGAGCGCGAGCACTGAAGCTTTCTTT.

The chain joins TRBV30 to TRBJ1-1, with D possibly matching TRBD1 (6 bases). With 0 bases removed from V and 4 bases from J, the gap between germline ends came to 12 bases. The germline gives CDR1 GTSNPN, CDR2 SVGIG (reference sequence). The CDR3 runs 14 residues. The CDR3: CAWSVGQSSTEAFF. CDR3 bases: TGTGCCTGGAGTGTAGGACAGAGCAGCACTGAAGCTTTCTTT. The complete variable domain, with remaining parts taken from reference TRBV30 and TRBJ1-1, reads SQTIHQWPATLVQPVGSPLSLECTVEGTSNPNLYWYRQAAGRGLQLLFYSVGIGQISSEVPQNLSASRPQDRQFILSSKKLLLSDSGFYLCAWSVGQSSTEAFFGQGTRLTVV.

V and J are TRBV7-8 and TRBJ1-1; a possible D gene is TRBD1 (5 bases). Trimming stripped 2 bases from V and 6 bases from J, with 7 bases between. Germline V gene lookup returns CDR1 SGHVS and CDR2 FQNEAQ. This CDR3 is built from 12 residues. The CDR3 region has the DNA TGTGCCAGCAGCTTAATCAGGGCTGAAGCTTTCTTT. As protein: CASSLIRAEAFF.

This clonotype turned up a few times. The gene calls are TRBV4-3 and TRBJ1-5; D is perhaps TRBD1 (5 bases). Germline CDR1 LGHNA, CDR2 YSLEER. V lost 4 bases, J lost 2 bases, and 12 bases lay in between. This CDR3 has 15 amino acids. The CDR3: CASSPLWGGNQPQHF. CDR3 in DNA: TGCGCCAGCAGCCCTCTTTGGGGGGGCAATCAGCCCCAGCATTTT.

In its sample, this clonotype was seen a few times. V and J are TRBV20-1 and TRBJ1-2; D gene uncertain. Looked up from germline, CDR1 is DFQATT and CDR2 is SNEGSKA (reference sequence). V was trimmed by 4 bases and J by 6 bases, leaving 9 bases between them. The CDR3 contains 11 residues. CDR3 residues: CSATTWNGYTF. CDR3 sequence (DNA): TGCAGTGCTACCACCTGGAATGGCTACACCTTC.

V and J are TRBV6-2 or TRBV6-3 and TRBJ2-5; the match to TRBD1 covers 8 bases. CDR3 length: 20 amino acids. J gave up 4 bases and V 0 bases, and 19 bases lay outside the gene matches. Germline CDR1 reads MNHEY; CDR2 reads SVGEGT. The CDR3 reads CASSYSRRTGLEAPGETQYF. The CDR3 region has the DNA TGTGCCAGCAGTTACTCCCGACGGACAGGGCTAGAGGCTCCGGGAGAGACCCAGTACTTC.

A word on this clonotype: This may stem from a read error, because a much larger clone lies one nucleotide away. The final CDR3 position lacks the conserved phenylalanine or tryptophan, pointing to a likely read error. The J gene is TRBJ2-3, the V gene TRBV6-2 or TRBV6-3; 9 bases are shared with TRBD1. V dropped 4 bases and J dropped 4; count of bases not matched to a gene: 12. There are 17 residues in the CDR3. Per the germline V gene, CDR1 is MNHEY and CDR2 is SVGEGT. The CDR3 loop is CASSSFSGTGRPDTQYS. The CDR3 DNA reads as TGTGCCAGCAGTTCCTTTTCCGGGACAGGGCGTCCAGATACGCAGTATTCT.

This clonotype was observed many times. J is TRBJ1-5 and V is TRBV6-2 or TRBV6-3; D might be TRBD1 (5 bases). This CDR3 contains 15 residues. CDR1 and CDR2 (germline): MNHEY, SVGEGT. V was clipped by 0 bases and J by 3 bases, with 9 bases between them. The DNA of the CDR3 is TGTGCCAGCAGTTACTCGACAGTTACCAATCAGCCCCAGCATTTT. It is translated as CASSYSTVTNQPQHF.

The CDR3, as DNA: TGTGCCAGCAGTCCCTTCGTCGGGAGTAGGGAGCTGTTTTTT. As protein: CASSPFVGSRELFF. The chain uses TRBV27 and TRBJ2-2, with D possibly being TRBD2 (6 bases). V was pared by 5 bases and J by 9 bases, with 16 bases between. Germline V lookup: CDR1 MNHEY, CDR2 SMNVEV (reference sequence). The CDR3 consists of 14 residues.

This clonotype was detected only a few times. The CDR3: CASRIQGAGSYEQYF. The CDR3 nucleotides read TGTGCCAGCAGGATACAGGGGGCAGGGTCCTACGAGCAGTACTTC. The chain links TRBV27 to TRBJ2-7; TRBD1 aligns across 9 bases. The CDR3 consists of 15 residues. With 6 bases clipped from V and 1 base from J, the junction kept 7 bases outside the gene matches. Looked up from germline, CDR1 is MNHEY and CDR2 is SMNVEV (reference sequence).

This clonotype was detected ten times or more. Written as DNA, the CDR3 is TGTGCCTGGAGTGTACGTCAGGGTGACGGTGGCTACACCTTC. Its protein product is CAWSVRQGDGGYTF. J is TRBJ1-2 and V is TRBV30, with D perhaps TRBD1 (5 bases). The CDR3 spans 14 residues. Germline loops: CDR1 GTSNPN, CDR2 SVGIG (reference sequence). Trimming removed 0 bases from V and 7 bases from J, with 15 bases in between.

The table lists this clonotype with many counts. V and J are TRBV5-1 and TRBJ2-2, with D possibly TRBD1 on 5 matching bases. Trimming removed 0 bases at V and 6 bases at J, with 27 bases between. CDR3 size: 20 residues. Germline V lookup: CDR1 SGHRS, CDR2 YFSETQ. CDR3 region: CASSLDRTESQGRVPGELFF. The CDR3 coding sequence is TGCGCCAGCAGCTTGGATCGCACTGAGTCCCAGGGTAGAGTACCCGGGGAGCTGTTTTTT.

Concerning this clonotype: A much larger clone differs from this one at a single base, so this may be a read error. The chain has TRBV6-2 or TRBV6-3 and TRBJ1-1; possibly TRBD1 for D (6 bases). The CDR3 is 14 residues long. The germline gives CDR1 MNHEY, CDR2 SVGEGT. The CDR3 protein is CARSLGGPDTEAFF. For the CDR3, the DNA is TGTGCCAGAAGTTTAGGGGGTCCGGACACTGAAGCTTTCTTT.

This clonotype came up many times. The gene calls are TRBV30 and TRBJ1-1; 8 bases map to TRBD1. The CDR3 totals 13 residues. The V segment lost 0 bases and the J segment 10 bases; nucleotides outside the gene matches: 7. CDR1 is GTSNPN and CDR2 is SVGIG in the germline V gene (reference sequence). The CDR3 coding sequence is TGTGCCTGGAGTGTAACGCAGGGGGCGCGAGCTTTCTTT. Protein: CAWSVTQGARAFF.

The J gene is TRBJ2-2, the V gene TRBV11-1; 9 nucleotides agree with TRBD1. Trimming cost V 6 bases and J 3 bases; bases outside gene matches: 8. Per the germline V gene, CDR1 is SGHAT and CDR2 is FQDESV (reference sequence). CDR3 length equals 16 residues. The CDR3 DNA is TGTGCCAGCAGGCGACCCCGGGACAGGGACACCGGGGAGCTGTTTTTT. This translates into CASRRPRDRDTGELFF.